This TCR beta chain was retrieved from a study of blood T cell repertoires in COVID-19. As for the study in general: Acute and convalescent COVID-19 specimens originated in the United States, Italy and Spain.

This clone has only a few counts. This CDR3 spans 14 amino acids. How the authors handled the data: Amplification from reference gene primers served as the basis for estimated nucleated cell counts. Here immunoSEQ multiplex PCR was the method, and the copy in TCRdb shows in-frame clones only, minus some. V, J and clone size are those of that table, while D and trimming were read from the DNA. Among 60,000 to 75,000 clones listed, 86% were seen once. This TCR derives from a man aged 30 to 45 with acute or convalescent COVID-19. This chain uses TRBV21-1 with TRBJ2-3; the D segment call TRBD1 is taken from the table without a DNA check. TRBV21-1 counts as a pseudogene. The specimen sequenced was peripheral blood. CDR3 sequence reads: CASITGDSTDTQYF. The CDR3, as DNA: TGTGCCAGCATCACAGGAGACTCCACAGATACGCAGTATTTT.